The T cell receptor beta chain described here comes from a study of OX40 agonist ivuxolimab in advanced cancers. Study-wide context: The mean age was approximately 60 years, ranging from roughly 23 to 90, with 80% to 85% of participants male. General study points: At 0.1 to 3.0 mg/kg and by week 6, CD4+ and CD8+ T cells in the blood had expanded clonally. Relatively little clonal expansion, among the lowest observed, appeared in partial responders at 0.1-3.0 mg/kg. CD8+ T cells showed, on average, more clonal expansion than CD4+ cells.

Trimming left V 2 bases short and J 0 bases short, with 14 bases between. The germline V gene has CDR1 SGHTA and CDR2 FQGNSA. CDR3 length: 16 amino acids. Only in-frame clones appear in the TCRdb table, and some are missing; sequencing was by immunoSEQ multiplex PCR. The data show roughly 60,000 clones, around 83% seen once. Only a few counts were recorded for this clone. Its antigen is currently unknown. The specimen was CD4+ or CD8+ T cells sorted from blood, collected in a trial of the OX40 agonist ivuxolimab. This clonotype was obtained from an adult with an advanced solid tumor such as melanoma, head and neck, liver or kidney cancer. The gene calls are TRBV7-2 and TRBJ2-7; unclear D gene. The CDR3 sequence: CASSLIVGLPSYEQYF. The CDR3 nucleotides read TGTGCCAGCAGCTTAATAGTGGGATTACCCTCCTACGAGCAGTACTTC.